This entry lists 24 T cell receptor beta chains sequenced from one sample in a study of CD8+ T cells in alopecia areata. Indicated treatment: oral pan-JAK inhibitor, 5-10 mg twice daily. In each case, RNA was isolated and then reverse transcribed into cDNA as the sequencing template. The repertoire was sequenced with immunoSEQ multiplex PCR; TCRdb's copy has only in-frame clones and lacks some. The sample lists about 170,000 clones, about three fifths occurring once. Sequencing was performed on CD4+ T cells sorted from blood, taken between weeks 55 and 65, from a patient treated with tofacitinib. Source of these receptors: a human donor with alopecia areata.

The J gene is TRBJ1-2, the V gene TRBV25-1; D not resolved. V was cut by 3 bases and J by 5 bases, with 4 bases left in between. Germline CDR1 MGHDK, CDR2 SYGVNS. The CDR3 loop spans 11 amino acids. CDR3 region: CASSDLYGYTF. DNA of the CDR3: TGTGCCAGCAGTGATCTTTATGGCTACACCTTC.

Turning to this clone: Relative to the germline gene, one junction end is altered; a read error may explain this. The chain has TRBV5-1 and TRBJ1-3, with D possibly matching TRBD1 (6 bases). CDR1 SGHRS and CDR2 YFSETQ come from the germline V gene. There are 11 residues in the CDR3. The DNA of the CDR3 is TGCGCCAACTCCCGTAGGGGGGCTCTGGATTTT. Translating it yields CANSRRGALDF.

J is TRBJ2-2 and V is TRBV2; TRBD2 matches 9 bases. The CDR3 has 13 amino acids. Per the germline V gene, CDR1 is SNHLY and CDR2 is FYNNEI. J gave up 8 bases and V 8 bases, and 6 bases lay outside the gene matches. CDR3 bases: TGTGCCAGCGGGGCTAGCGGGGCAGGGGAGCTGTTTTTT. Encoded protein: CASGASGAGELFF.

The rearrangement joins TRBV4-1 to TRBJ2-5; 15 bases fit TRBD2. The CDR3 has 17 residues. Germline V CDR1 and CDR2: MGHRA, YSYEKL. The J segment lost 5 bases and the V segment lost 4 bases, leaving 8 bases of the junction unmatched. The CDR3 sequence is CASSPGLAGGPGETQYF. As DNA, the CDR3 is TGCGCCAGCAGCCCCGGACTAGCGGGGGGGCCCGGGGAGACCCAGTACTTC.

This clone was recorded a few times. CDR3 DNA: TGTGCCAGCAGTTTATACGGACAGAACAATCAGCCCCAGCATTTT. Translated: CASSLYGQNNQPQHF. This chain joins TRBV28 and TRBJ1-5, with TRBD1 as a possible D gene (6 bases). The CDR3 is 15 amino acids. CDR1 is MDHEN and CDR2 is SYDVKM in the germline V gene. V dropped 1 base and J dropped 3 bases, with 10 bases sitting between them.

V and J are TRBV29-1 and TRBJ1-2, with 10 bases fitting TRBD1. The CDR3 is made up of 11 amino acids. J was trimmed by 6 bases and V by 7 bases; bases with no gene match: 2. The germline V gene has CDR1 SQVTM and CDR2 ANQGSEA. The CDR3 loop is CSAGTGDGYTF. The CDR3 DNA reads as TGCAGCGCAGGGACAGGGGATGGCTACACCTTC.

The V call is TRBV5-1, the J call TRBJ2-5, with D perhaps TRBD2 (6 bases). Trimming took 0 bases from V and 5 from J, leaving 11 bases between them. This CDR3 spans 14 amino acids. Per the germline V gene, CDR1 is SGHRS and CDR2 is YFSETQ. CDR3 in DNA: TGCGCCAGCAGCTTGGGCGGGGCTACGGAGACCCAGTACTTC. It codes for CASSLGGATETQYF.

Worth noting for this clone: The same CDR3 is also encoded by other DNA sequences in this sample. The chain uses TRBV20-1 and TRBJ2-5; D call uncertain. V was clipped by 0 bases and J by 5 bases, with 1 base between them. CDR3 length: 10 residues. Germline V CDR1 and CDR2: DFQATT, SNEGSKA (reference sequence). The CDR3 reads CSAREETQYF. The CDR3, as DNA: TGCAGTGCTAGAGAGGAGACCCAGTACTTC.

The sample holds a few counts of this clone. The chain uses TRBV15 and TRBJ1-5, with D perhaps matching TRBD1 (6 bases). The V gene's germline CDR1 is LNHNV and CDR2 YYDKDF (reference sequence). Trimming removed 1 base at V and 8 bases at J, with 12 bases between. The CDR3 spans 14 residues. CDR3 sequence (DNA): TGTGCCACCAGCAGAGTGGGGGGCGTGGAGCCCCAGCATTTT. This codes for CATSRVGGVEPQHF.

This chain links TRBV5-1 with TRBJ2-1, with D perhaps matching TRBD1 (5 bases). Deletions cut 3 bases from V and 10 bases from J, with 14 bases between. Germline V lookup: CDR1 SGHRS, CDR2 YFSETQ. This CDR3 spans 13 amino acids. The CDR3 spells CASSSPGIDEQFF. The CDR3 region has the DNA TGCGCCAGCAGCTCCCCAGGGATCGACGAGCAGTTCTTC.

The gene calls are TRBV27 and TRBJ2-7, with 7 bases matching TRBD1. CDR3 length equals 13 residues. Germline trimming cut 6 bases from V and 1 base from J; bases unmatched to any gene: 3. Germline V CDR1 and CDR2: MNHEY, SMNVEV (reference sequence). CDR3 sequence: CASRSTGSYEQYF. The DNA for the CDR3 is TGTGCCAGCAGGTCGACAGGGTCCTACGAGCAGTACTTC.

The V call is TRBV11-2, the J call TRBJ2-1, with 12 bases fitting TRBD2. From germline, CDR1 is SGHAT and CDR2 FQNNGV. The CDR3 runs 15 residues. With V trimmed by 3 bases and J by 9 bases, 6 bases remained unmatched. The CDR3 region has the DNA TGTGCCAGCAGCTTGGCTAGCGGGGGGGCTGGTGAGCAGTTCTTC. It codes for CASSLASGGAGEQFF.

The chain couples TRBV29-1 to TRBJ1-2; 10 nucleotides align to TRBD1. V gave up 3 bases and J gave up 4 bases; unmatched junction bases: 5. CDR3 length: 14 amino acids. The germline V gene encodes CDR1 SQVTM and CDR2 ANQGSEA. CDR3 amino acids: CSVDLGQGSYGYTF. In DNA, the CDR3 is TGCAGCGTTGATTTGGGACAGGGGAGCTATGGCTACACCTTC.

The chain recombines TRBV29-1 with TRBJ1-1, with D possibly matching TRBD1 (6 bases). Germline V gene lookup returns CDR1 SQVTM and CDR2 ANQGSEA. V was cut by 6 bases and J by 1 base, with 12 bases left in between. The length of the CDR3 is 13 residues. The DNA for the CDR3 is TGCAGCGTGCCGGGACACCAGAACACTGAAGCTTTCTTT. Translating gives CSVPGHQNTEAFF.

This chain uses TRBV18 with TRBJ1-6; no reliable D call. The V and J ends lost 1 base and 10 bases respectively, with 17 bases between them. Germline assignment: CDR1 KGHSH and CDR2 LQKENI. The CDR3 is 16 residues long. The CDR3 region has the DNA TGTGCCAGCTCACCACAACGAGGGAACGGTGGATCACCCCTCCACTTT. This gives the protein CASSPQRGNGGSPLHF.

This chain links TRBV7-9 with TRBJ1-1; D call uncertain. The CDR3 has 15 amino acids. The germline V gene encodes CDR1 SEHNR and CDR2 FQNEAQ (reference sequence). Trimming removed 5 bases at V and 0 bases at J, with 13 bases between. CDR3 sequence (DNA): TGTGCCAGCAGCATCCTGGGCACGATGAACACTGAAGCTTTCTTT. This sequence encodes CASSILGTMNTEAFF.

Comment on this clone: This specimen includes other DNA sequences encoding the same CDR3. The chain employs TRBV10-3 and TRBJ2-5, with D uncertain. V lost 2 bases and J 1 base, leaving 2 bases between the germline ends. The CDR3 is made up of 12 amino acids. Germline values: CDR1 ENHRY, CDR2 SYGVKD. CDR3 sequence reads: CAISEIQETQYF. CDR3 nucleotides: TGTGCCATCAGTGAGATCCAAGAGACCCAGTACTTC.

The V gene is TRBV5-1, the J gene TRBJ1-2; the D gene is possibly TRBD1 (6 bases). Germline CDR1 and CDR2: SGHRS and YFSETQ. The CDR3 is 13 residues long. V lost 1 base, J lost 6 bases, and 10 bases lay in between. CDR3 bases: TGCGCCAGCAGCTTGTTTTCAGGGGATGGCTACACCTTC. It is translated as CASSLFSGDGYTF.

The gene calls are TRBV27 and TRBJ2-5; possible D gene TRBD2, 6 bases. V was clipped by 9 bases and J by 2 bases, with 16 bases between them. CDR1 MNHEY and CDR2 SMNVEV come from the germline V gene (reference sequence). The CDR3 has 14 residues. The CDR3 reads CASQPGRLQETQYF. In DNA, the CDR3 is TGTGCCAGTCAGCCGGGGAGGTTACAAGAGACCCAGTACTTC.

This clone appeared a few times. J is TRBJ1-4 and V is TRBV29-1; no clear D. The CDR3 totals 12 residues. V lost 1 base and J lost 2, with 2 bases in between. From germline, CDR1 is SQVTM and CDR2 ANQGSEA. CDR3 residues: CSVEGTNEKLFF. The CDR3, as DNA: TGCAGCGTTGAAGGTACTAATGAAAAACTGTTTTTT.

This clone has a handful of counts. CDR3 sequence: CSARGGLTYEQYF. The CDR3 DNA follows: TGCAGCGCCCGGGGGGGGCTAACCTACGAGCAGTACTTC. V and J are TRBV29-1 and TRBJ2-7, with TRBD2 identical over 8 bases. Germline assignment: CDR1 SQVTM and CDR2 ANQGSEA. The V and J ends lost 7 bases and 2 bases, in that order; junction bases with no gene match: 7. The CDR3 runs to 13 residues.

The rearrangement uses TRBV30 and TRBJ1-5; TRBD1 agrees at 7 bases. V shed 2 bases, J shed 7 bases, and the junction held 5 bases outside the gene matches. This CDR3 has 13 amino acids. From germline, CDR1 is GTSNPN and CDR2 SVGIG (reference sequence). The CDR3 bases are TGTGCCTGGAGTAGCAGGGGGGACCAGCCCCAGCATTTT. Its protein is CAWSSRGDQPQHF.

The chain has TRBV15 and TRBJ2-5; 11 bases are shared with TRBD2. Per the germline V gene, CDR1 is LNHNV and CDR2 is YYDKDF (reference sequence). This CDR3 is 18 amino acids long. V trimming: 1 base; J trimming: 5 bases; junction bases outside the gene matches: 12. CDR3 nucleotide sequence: TGTGCCACCAGCAGAGGGGATGCTAGCGGGGGGTTTGTCGAGACCCAGTACTTC. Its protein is CATSRGDASGGFVETQYF. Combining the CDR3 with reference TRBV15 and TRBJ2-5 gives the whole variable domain DAMVIQNPRYQVTQFGKPVTLSCSQTLNHNVMYWYQQKSSQAPKLLFHYYDKDFNNEADTPDNFQSRRPNTSFCFLDIRSPGLGDTAMYLCATSRGDASGGFVETQYFGPGTRLLVL.

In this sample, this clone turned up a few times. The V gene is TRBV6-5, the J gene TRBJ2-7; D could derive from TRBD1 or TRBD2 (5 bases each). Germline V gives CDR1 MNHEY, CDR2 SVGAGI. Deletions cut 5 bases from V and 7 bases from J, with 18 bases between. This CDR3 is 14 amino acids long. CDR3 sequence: CASSLHRGPWEQYF. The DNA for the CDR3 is TGTGCCAGCAGTCTACACCGGGGCCCATGGGAGCAGTACTTC.